One and the same sample provided the 9 T cell receptor beta chains below, sequenced in a study of vaccination and CD4 T cells after COVID-19. Cultured CD4+ T-cell DNA underwent Oncomine TCR Beta short-read sequencing. TCRdb reprocessed the PCR reads via MiXCR and lists one record per CDR3 protein. The sample includes approximately 5,100 distinct CDR3 sequences, more than 75% seen only once; the top ten take around 49%. These TCRs' antigens remain unknown. The sample's treatment: roughly nine-day PBMC culture with coronavirus spike peptide pools or control peptides (ViraFEST assay). Sequenced input: CD4+ T cells from blood, cultured in vitro. Every receptor here comes from a human donor who had recovered from COVID-19.

The table lists this clonotype with a few counts. The rearrangement uses TRBV24-1 and TRBJ2-3; D is possibly TRBD2 (5 bases). V dropped 0 bases and J dropped 0 bases, with 12 bases sitting between them. Germline V CDR1 and CDR2: KGHDR, SFDVKD. The CDR3 has 17 residues. CDR3 in amino acids: CATSDLPTSPSTDTQYF. The CDR3 DNA is TGTGCCACCAGTGATTTGCCTACTAGTCCAAGCACAGATACGCAGTATTTT.

The chain carries TRBV27 and TRBJ2-2, with a possible D match to TRBD2 (6 bases). The CDR3 runs to 18 residues. Germline V gene lookup returns CDR1 MNHEY and CDR2 SMNVEV (reference sequence). V was clipped by 6 bases and J by 1 base, with 21 bases between them. The CDR3, as DNA: TGTGCCAGCAGACCTATAAGTGGCGGGGAAAGGAACACCGGGGAGCTGTTTTTT. Its translation is CASRPISGGERNTGELFF.

The gene calls are TRBV6-1 and TRBJ2-1, with unresolved D. V lost 4 bases, J lost 6 bases, and 13 bases lay in between. The germline V gene has CDR1 MNHNS and CDR2 SASEGT. The CDR3 runs to 14 residues. The CDR3 nucleotides are TGTGCCAGCAGTGTGGGAATAGCTGTCAATGAGCAGTTCTTC. Amino acid sequence: CASSVGIAVNEQFF.

V and J are TRBV20-1 and TRBJ2-1; 14 bases align to TRBD2. The germline CDR1 and CDR2 sequences are DFQATT and SNEGSKA (reference sequence). After removal of 3 bases from V and 13 bases from J, the junction contained 11 bases not matched to a gene. The CDR3 extends over 15 amino acids. The CDR3: CSASRLAGGPFSQFF. Here the CDR3 DNA reads TGCAGTGCTAGTAGACTAGCGGGGGGGCCGTTTAGCCAGTTCTTC.

There are a few counts of this clonotype. The gene calls are TRBV7-9 and TRBJ1-5; D uncertain. Trimming left V 5 bases short and J 4 bases short, with 9 bases between. Germline V lookup: CDR1 SEHNR, CDR2 FQNEAQ (reference sequence). The length of the CDR3 is 13 residues. CDR3 coding DNA: TGTGCCAGCAGCCCGACTACTAATCAGCCCCAGCATTTT. Amino acid sequence: CASSPTTNQPQHF.

The rearrangement links TRBV6-1 to TRBJ2-5; 7 bases line up with TRBD1. This CDR3 region has 14 residues. The J segment lost 4 bases and the V segment lost 3 bases, leaving 5 bases of the junction unmatched. The V gene's germline CDR1 is MNHNS and CDR2 SASEGT. CDR3 amino acids: CASSETGFPETQYF. DNA for the CDR3: TGTGCCAGCAGTGAGACAGGGTTCCCAGAGACCCAGTACTTC.

The rearrangement uses TRBV7-6 and TRBJ1-3; tentative D call: TRBD1 (6 bases). This CDR3 is built from 17 residues. Trimming left V 4 bases short and J 0 bases short, with 16 bases between. Germline assignment: CDR1 SGHVS and CDR2 FNYEAQ. CDR3 sequence reads: CASSWGGGRRSGNTIYF. Here the CDR3 DNA reads TGTGCCAGCAGCTGGGGAGGGGGGCGACGCTCTGGAAACACCATATATTTT. Supplemented by reference TRBV7-6 and TRBJ1-3, the full variable domain reads GAGVSQSPRYKVTKRGQDVALRCDPISGHVSLYWYRQALGQGPEFLTYFNYEAQQDKSGLPNDRFSAERPEGSISTLTIQRTEQRDSAMYRCASSWGGGRRSGNTIYFGEGSWLTVV.

This chain uses TRBV6-5 with TRBJ1-1, with 7 bases fitting TRBD1. This CDR3 comprises 15 residues. In germline, CDR1 is MNHEY, CDR2 SVGAGI. V lost 0 bases, J lost 1 base, and 2 bases stayed unmatched. CDR3 sequence (DNA): TGTGCCAGCAGTTACTCCTGGACAGGGAACACTGAAGCTTTCTTT. It is translated as CASSYSWTGNTEAFF.

The rearrangement links TRBV20-1 to TRBJ2-5, with 7 bases identical to TRBD1. This CDR3 has 13 amino acids. Germline trimming cut 0 bases from V and 5 bases from J; bases unmatched to any gene: 3. Germline V CDR1 and CDR2: DFQATT, SNEGSKA (reference sequence). This CDR3 is CSARDSRGETQYF. As DNA, the CDR3 is TGCAGTGCTAGAGATAGCAGGGGGGAGACCCAGTACTTC.